This entry lists 29 T cell receptor beta chains sequenced from one sample in a study of beta chain features in type 1 diabetes. Study-wide points: In every one of the four CD4+ subsets, TCRB CDR3s were moderately but significantly shorter in Type 1 diabetes patients.

Their antigens remain unidentified. Sequencing targeted expressed TCRB transcripts, as all isolated RNA had been reverse transcribed. The data were produced by immunoSEQ multiplex PCR, yet TCRdb's version contains in-frame clones alone and is incomplete. The table has under 300,000 clones, 14% seen once. Sequenced input: naive CD4+ T cells from blood. The receptor set was obtained from a man aged 30-40 years with type 1 diabetes.

This chain joins TRBV6-1 and TRBJ1-1; D might be TRBD1 (6 bases). The CDR3 has 12 amino acids. Germline CDR1 reads MNHNS; CDR2 reads SASEGT. The V gene lost 6 bases and the J gene lost 1 base, with 6 bases spanning the gap. The CDR3 here is CASRDRNTEAFF. DNA of the CDR3: TGTGCCAGCAGGGACAGGAACACTGAAGCTTTCTTT.

V and J are TRBV2 and TRBJ2-2, with 7 bases aligning to TRBD2. V shed 6 bases and J 7 bases; nucleotides not matched to a gene: 11. Germline values: CDR1 SNHLY, CDR2 FYNNEI. CDR3 size: 15 residues. The CDR3 reads CASSERGFLGGELFF. The CDR3 nucleotides read TGTGCCAGCAGCGAGCGGGGATTTCTGGGCGGGGAGCTGTTTTTT.

The J gene is TRBJ1-2, the V gene TRBV7-9; 9 bases are a match to TRBD1. Unmatched junction bases numbered 5, after V lost 1 base and J lost 5 bases. This CDR3 spans 15 amino acids. The V gene's germline CDR1 is SEHNR and CDR2 FQNEAQ (reference sequence). The CDR3 here is CASSLEPGQGYGYTF. DNA for the CDR3: TGTGCCAGCAGCTTAGAACCGGGACAGGGTTATGGCTACACCTTC. The full variable domain, in which reference TRBV7-9 and TRBJ1-2 provide the parts outside the CDR3, is DTGVSQNPRHKITKRGQNVTFRCDPISEHNRLYWYRQTLGQGPEFLTYFQNEAQLEKSRLLSDRFSAERPKGSFSTLEIQRTEQGDSAMYLCASSLEPGQGYGYTFGSGTRLTVV.

This clone has more than one count but fewer than ten. The genes are TRBV6-1 and TRBJ2-7, with 9 positions matching TRBD1. Germline assignment: CDR1 MNHNS and CDR2 SASEGT. The CDR3 contains 14 residues. Trimming removed 5 bases from V and 5 bases from J; junction bases left unmatched: 7. As DNA, the CDR3 is TGTGCCAGCAGTAAACAGGGGGCGCCCAACGAGCAGTACTTC. Amino acids: CASSKQGAPNEQYF.

The chain links TRBV5-1 to TRBJ2-3, with 7 bases identical to TRBD1. V lost 4 bases, J lost 0 bases, and 8 bases stayed unmatched. Per germline, CDR1 SGHRS and CDR2 YFSETQ. This CDR3 spans 16 amino acids. The CDR3 bases are TGCGCCAGCAGCCGACCTCTGACAGGGAGCACAGATACGCAGTATTTT. Its translation: CASSRPLTGSTDTQYF.

The V and J genes are TRBV30 and TRBJ2-3; D perhaps matches TRBD2 (6 bases). The CDR3 consists of 11 residues. The germline CDR1 and CDR2 sequences are GTSNPN and SVGIG (reference sequence). Deletions cut 5 bases from V and 6 bases from J, with 9 bases between. This CDR3 is CAWGLADTQYF. The CDR3 DNA reads as TGTGCCTGGGGCCTAGCGGATACGCAGTATTTT. Full variable domain (missing parts from reference TRBV30 and TRBJ2-3): SQTIHQWPATLVQPVGSPLSLECTVEGTSNPNLYWYRQAAGRGLQLLFYSVGIGQISSEVPQNLSASRPQDRQFILSSKKLLLSDSGFYLCAWGLADTQYFGPGTRLTVL.

This clone showed up just a few times. This chain uses TRBV5-4 with TRBJ2-7, with a tentative D call TRBD2 (5 bases). The CDR3 has 12 amino acids. V was shortened by 4 bases and J by 7 bases, with 12 bases between the two germline ends. CDR1 and CDR2 from the germline V gene are SGHNT and YYREEE (reference sequence). CDR3 bases: TGTGCCAGCAGCCCGGTGGGGAGTGAGCAGTACTTC. Translated: CASSPVGSEQYF.

The gene calls are TRBV19 and TRBJ2-1; D call uncertain. The CDR3 is 12 amino acids. V was trimmed by 1 base and J by 9 bases, leaving 7 bases between them. Germline values: CDR1 LNHDA, CDR2 SQIVND (reference sequence). The CDR3 DNA follows: TGTGCCAGTAGTATAGGCGGCGGTGAGCAGTTCTTC. It translates to CASSIGGGEQFF.

Here the CDR3 DNA reads TGTGCCAGCAGCGCACCTCGCCCTGCAGGGGTGAGCACTGAAGCTTTCTTT. The encoded protein is CASSAPRPAGVSTEAFF. The V gene is TRBV7-2, the J gene TRBJ1-1, with D perhaps matching TRBD1 (6 bases). V shed 5 bases and J shed 4 bases, with 23 bases lying between them. The CDR3 runs 17 residues. The germline V gene has CDR1 SGHTA and CDR2 FQGNSA.

V gene TRBV30 combines with J gene TRBJ1-1; D ambiguous. Germline CDR1 and CDR2: GTSNPN and SVGIG (reference sequence). Trimming took off 2 bases at V and 7 bases at J, with 14 bases between the two ends. The CDR3 runs to 13 residues. The CDR3, as DNA: TGTGCCTGGAGTAAGGAGCGGCGGAATGAAGCTTTCTTT. The encoded protein is CAWSKERRNEAFF.

This clone was seen a few times. This chain uses TRBV11-2 with TRBJ2-2, with D possibly matching TRBD1 (5 bases). Per germline, CDR1 SGHAT and CDR2 FQNNGV. The CDR3 covers 15 residues. V was pared by 3 bases and J by 0 bases, with 8 bases between. The CDR3 spells CASSFRVPNTGELFF. CDR3 bases: TGTGCCAGCAGCTTCAGGGTTCCGAACACCGGGGAGCTGTTTTTT.

This clone was observed a handful of times. The chain employs TRBV10-3 and TRBJ2-5; a possible D gene is TRBD1 (5 bases). The V and J ends lost 9 bases and 5 bases respectively, with 16 bases between them. CDR3 length: 13 amino acids. Looked up from germline, CDR1 is ENHRY and CDR2 is SYGVKD. CDR3 amino acids: CAMGRALRETQYF. Here the CDR3 DNA reads TGTGCCATGGGCAGGGCGTTGCGGGAGACCCAGTACTTC.

This clone has only a few counts. The V call is TRBV4-2, the J call TRBJ2-5; perhaps TRBD2 as D (6 bases). The CDR3 is made up of 14 amino acids. Trimming cost V 1 base and J 5 bases, with 11 bases left between them. Germline V lookup: CDR1 LGHNA, CDR2 YNFKEQ. The CDR3 loop is CASSQGVAGETQYF. The CDR3 DNA follows: TGTGCCAGCAGCCAAGGGGTGGCGGGGGAGACCCAGTACTTC.

This clone was counted between two and nine times. V and J are TRBV10-3 and TRBJ2-7; 12 bases are a match to TRBD2. Germline trimming cut 6 bases from V and 3 bases from J; bases unmatched to any gene: 0. Germline-derived CDR1 and CDR2 are ENHRY and SYGVKD. This CDR3 has 13 amino acids. CDR3 coding DNA: TGTGCCATCAGGACTAGCGGGAGCTACGAGCAGTACTTC. Translation: CAIRTSGSYEQYF.

The V gene is TRBV30, the J gene TRBJ2-7, with 8 bases identical to TRBD1. The CDR3 extends over 13 amino acids. The germline CDR1 and CDR2 sequences are GTSNPN and SVGIG (reference sequence). The ends lost 5 bases at V and 0 bases at J; junction bases unmatched: 3. The CDR3 nucleotides read TGTGCCTGGGGACAGGGTACCTCCTACGAGCAGTACTTC. Translation gives CAWGQGTSYEQYF.

In its sample, this clone was seen a few times. The J gene is TRBJ2-7, the V gene TRBV5-5, with D hard to call. The CDR3 contains 12 residues. Germline loops: CDR1 SGHKS, CDR2 YYEKEE (reference sequence). V lost 1 base and J 6 bases, leaving 8 bases between the germline ends. Written as DNA, the CDR3 is TGTGCCAGCAGCTTGCATTCAGGCGAGCAGTACTTC. It codes for CASSLHSGEQYF.

DNA of the CDR3: TGCGCCAGCAGCAAGACTAGCGGGGGGGACTACGAGCAGTACTTC. It translates to CASSKTSGGDYEQYF. This sequence joins TRBV5-1 and TRBJ2-7, with 14 bases fitting TRBD2. The CDR3 has 15 amino acids. Germline CDR1 and CDR2: SGHRS and YFSETQ. V was clipped by 4 bases and J by 3 bases; unmatched bases: 3.

This clone has just a few counts. The chain employs TRBV11-2 and TRBJ2-7; D is possibly TRBD2 (5 bases). The CDR3 consists of 13 residues. Germline V gene sequence: CDR1 SGHAT, CDR2 FQNNGV. V shed 3 bases and J shed 5 bases, with 11 bases lying between them. Written as DNA, the CDR3 is TGTGCCAGCAGCTTTAATTGGGAGAACGAGCAGTACTTC. Translated: CASSFNWENEQYF.

This rearrangement joins TRBV11-1 to TRBJ1-1; TRBD1 agrees at 9 bases. Germline V gene data show CDR1 as SGHAT and CDR2 as FQDESV (reference sequence). The CDR3 length is 15 residues. J was trimmed by 2 bases and V by 5 bases; bases with no gene match: 6. In DNA, the CDR3 is TGTGCCAGCAGCCCTAGGACAGGGGCCAACACTGAAGCTTTCTTT. This sequence encodes CASSPRTGANTEAFF.

V gene TRBV6-5 combines with J gene TRBJ2-2; D not certain. Trimming shortened V by 2 bases and J by 3 bases, and 10 bases separated the two germline ends. Germline V gives CDR1 MNHEY, CDR2 SVGAGI. The length of the CDR3 is 15 residues. The CDR3 coding sequence is TGTGCCAGCAGTTACGGCCAGGTGGACACCGGGGAGCTGTTTTTT. Its translation: CASSYGQVDTGELFF.

The gene calls are TRBV6-1 and TRBJ1-2, with D perhaps matching TRBD1 (6 bases). V lost 6 bases, J lost 4 bases, and 12 bases lay in between. The germline V gene encodes CDR1 MNHNS and CDR2 SASEGT. The CDR3 length is 13 residues. The CDR3, as DNA: TGTGCCAGCAGACTGACAGGTCTCTATGGCTACACCTTC. This translates into CASRLTGLYGYTF.

The V call is TRBV20-1, the J call TRBJ1-1, with unresolved D. Germline V gives CDR1 DFQATT, CDR2 SNEGSKA (reference sequence). V was cut by 6 bases and J by 2 bases, with 7 bases left in between. The CDR3 loop spans 11 amino acids. The CDR3, as DNA: TGCAGTGCCCCCTCTAACACTGAAGCTTTCTTT. Amino acid sequence: CSAPSNTEAFF.

This clone was seen a few times. The chain joins TRBV5-4 to TRBJ1-4; 10 bases agree with TRBD1. The CDR3 spans 14 residues. Unmatched junction bases numbered 3, after V lost 4 bases and J lost 6 bases. Germline-derived CDR1 and CDR2 are SGHNT and YYREEE (reference sequence). The chain's CDR3 is CASSRGTGDEKLFF. DNA for the CDR3: TGTGCCAGCAGCCGCGGGACAGGGGATGAAAAACTGTTTTTT.

This clone was observed a few times. This sequence joins TRBV4-1 and TRBJ1-6; no clear D. Germline CDR1 and CDR2: MGHRA and YSYEKL. Trimming stripped 3 bases from V and 0 bases from J, with 6 bases between. The CDR3 length is 15 residues. DNA of the CDR3: TGCGCCAGCAGCCAGACTTACTCCTATAATTCACCCCTCCACTTT. Translation: CASSQTYSYNSPLHF.

The gene calls are TRBV27 and TRBJ2-1; D uncertain. CDR1 and CDR2 (germline): MNHEY, SMNVEV (reference sequence). V lost 6 bases, J lost 10 bases, and 16 bases lay in between. The CDR3 is made up of 13 amino acids. Written as DNA, the CDR3 is TGTGCCAGCAGCTGGAGCTCACAATTCGAGCAGTTCTTC. Translating it yields CASSWSSQFEQFF.

V is TRBV9 and J is TRBJ1-6, with a weak D call TRBD1 (5 bases). The CDR3 contains 12 residues. V was shortened by 4 bases and J by 8 bases, with 7 bases between the two germline ends. The V gene's germline CDR1 is SGDLS and CDR2 YYNGEE. CDR3 amino acids: CASSTRDSPLHF. The CDR3, as DNA: TGTGCCAGCAGCACCAGGGATTCACCCCTCCACTTT.

This clone was seen a handful of times. This sequence joins TRBV6-5 and TRBJ2-7, with 7 nucleotides matching TRBD2. Germline V lookup: CDR1 MNHEY, CDR2 SVGAGI. CDR3 length equals 13 residues. Unmatched junction bases numbered 12, after V lost 6 bases and J lost 10 bases. CDR3 amino acids: CASSLNPTSRQYF. For the CDR3, the DNA is TGTGCCAGCAGCCTGAACCCGACTAGCCGCCAGTACTTC.

The chain employs TRBV30 and TRBJ2-5; 7 bases fit TRBD1. The germline gives CDR1 GTSNPN, CDR2 SVGIG (reference sequence). V lost 2 bases, J lost 11 bases, and 14 bases stayed unmatched. There are 14 residues in the CDR3. The CDR3 spells CAWSRDPGQLEQYF. For the CDR3, the DNA is TGTGCCTGGAGTCGAGACCCGGGACAGTTAGAGCAGTACTTC.

This clone turned up a few times. This chain links TRBV11-2 with TRBJ2-7; 8 bases match TRBD2. CDR3 length: 16 residues. CDR1 and CDR2 (germline): SGHAT, FQNNGV. Trimming at V came to 5 bases and at J to 1 base, leaving 10 bases not matched to a gene. The CDR3 region has the DNA TGTGCCAGCAGCCCCCCGGCAAGCGGGAGATCCTACGAGCAGTACTTC. Protein: CASSPPASGRSYEQYF.